The rows below give T cell receptor beta chains drawn from one sample of a study of blood T cell repertoires in COVID-19. Profiled with immunoSEQ multiplex PCR; TCRdb holds only in-frame clones, not every one. The table records about 75,000 clones, over 75% of them present only once. Material for sequencing was peripheral blood. All receptors derive from a human donor in a cohort sampled during active COVID-19. CDR3s include the opening cysteine and the closing phenylalanine or tryptophan.

>TRBV12-2|TRBJ1-5|23
CASRLGPDRALADKYFSNQPQHF
>TRBV3-1/TRBV3-2|TRBJ1-3|15
CASSQERNSGNTIYF
>TRBV19|TRBJ2-5|14
CASSTLAGEETQYF
>TRBV19|TRBJ1-2|16
CASSKEWSPYHYGYTF
>TRBV5-8|TRBJ1-1|15
CASSLGVAGNTEAFF
>TRBV7-2|TRBJ1-2|12
CASSNLDYGYTF
>TRBV5-5|TRBJ2-5|15
CASSLGGGPQETQYF
>TRBV6-4|TRBJ2-1|14
CASSDGGGADEQFF
>TRBV6-1|TRBJ1-1|15
CASSELSRGGTEAFF
>TRBV7-8|TRBJ2-2|14
CAIEQVTNTGELFF
>TRBV7-2|TRBJ1-3|15
CASSLDRGRGNTIYF
>TRBV11-2|TRBJ2-7|14
CASSSLAGIYEQYF
>TRBV21-1|TRBJ2-2|17
CASSKAYGTGNTGELFF
>TRBV5-1|TRBJ2-3|15
CASSGLAGGTDTQYF
>TRBV19|TRBJ2-5|14
CASSMIWGRETQYF
>TRBV29-1|TRBJ2-3|13
CSVALLSTDTQYF
>TRBV6-1|TRBJ2-2|17
CASSDLAGQHPTGELFF
>TRBV6-5|TRBJ2-3|14
CASSYSHSTDTQYF
>TRBV29-1|TRBJ1-1|14
CSVEMGTGNTEAFF
>TRBV18|TRBJ1-4|18
CASSPRSGQGATNEKLFF
>TRBV10-3|TRBJ2-1|17
CAISESGTSGGANEQFF
>TRBV18|TRBJ1-6|14
CASLPGTGDSPLHF
>TRBV6-5|TRBJ1-1|13
CASSWGANTEAFF
>TRBV19|TRBJ1-4|14
CASSDRGPSEKLFF
>TRBV5-1|TRBJ2-3|15
CASSLELAGAPAQYF
>TRBV13|TRBJ1-3|14
CASSHGTAGNTIYF
>TRBV6-1|TRBJ1-2|14
CASSEFGGNYGYTF
>TRBV25-1|TRBJ2-2|16
CASSGAGTGNTGELFF
>TRBV11-2|TRBJ2-5|15
CASSRRGEGEETQYF
>TRBV24-1|TRBJ1-5|13
CATSEGGGQPQHF
>TRBV24-1|TRBJ2-3|12
CATAGGGDTQYF
>TRBV19|TRBJ1-4|13
CASSPGQGGKLFF
>TRBV18|TRBJ2-2|15
CASSKGNSNTGELFF
>TRBV10-2|TRBJ2-5|14
CASSVGQAWETQYF
>TRBV18|TRBJ1-6|15
CASSPPRTANSPLHF
>TRBV11-2|TRBJ2-3|14
CASSGGSSTDTQYF
>TRBV5-6|TRBJ1-6|19
CASSLGPPVGQGVNSPLHF
>TRBV5-8|TRBJ1-6|13
CASSSSYNSPLHF
>TRBV11-3|TRBJ2-2|15
CASSTSTRNTGELFF
>TRBV19|TRBJ1-3|16
CASNLGQGSSGNTIYF
>TRBV19|TRBJ2-3|13
CASSSRGTDTQYF
>TRBV9|TRBJ1-2|16
CASSVEGGTGVYGYTF
>TRBV7-9|TRBJ2-1|15
CASSPTDWFRDEQFF
>TRBV3-1/TRBV3-2|TRBJ1-1|14
CASSQETGRGGAFF
>TRBV10-2|TRBJ1-3|14
CASSESASGNTIYF
>TRBV6-4|TRBJ1-2|12
CASRDRGWGYTF
>TRBV3-1/TRBV3-2|TRBJ1-2|18
CASSQKKRRGISNYGYTF
>TRBV6-2/TRBV6-3|TRBJ2-3|17
CASSYRARGSYTDTQYF
>TRBV9|TRBJ2-7|13
CASSVLGSNEQYF
>TRBV2|TRBJ2-3|12
CASSERLVPQYF
>TRBV7-2|TRBJ1-5|13
CASSRDTNQPQHF
>TRBV2|TRBJ1-4|14
CASNLQGPGEKLFF
>TRBV5-1|TRBJ2-1|17
CASSPELLGVSYNEQFF